Below are 3 T cell receptor beta chains sequenced from a single sample in a study of blood T cell repertoires in COVID-19. Libraries were prepared by immunoSEQ multiplex PCR; TCRdb keeps only in-frame clonotypes and omits some of them. Seen here are around 200,000 clones, 86% observed once, and the top ten hold about 4%. The sequencing input was PBMCs or T cells enriched from blood (not recorded which). The source of these receptors is a woman in her twenties or thirties who had been exposed to COVID-19.

V and J are TRBV3-1 (or the pseudogene TRBV3-2) and TRBJ2-1; TRBD1 aligns across 8 bases. CDR3 length: 15 residues. Germline-derived CDR1 and CDR2 are LGHDT and YNNKEL (reference sequence). The junction had 4 bases not matched to a gene; V was cut back by 4 bases and J by 2 bases. CDR3 amino acids: CASSPTGGTYNEQFF. The DNA of the CDR3 is TGTGCCAGCAGCCCCACAGGGGGTACCTACAATGAGCAGTTCTTC.

The rearrangement uses TRBV27 and TRBJ2-7, with 10 bases fitting TRBD1. CDR1 MNHEY and CDR2 SMNVEV come from the germline V gene (reference sequence). CDR3 length: 13 amino acids. The V and J ends lost 5 bases and 3 bases, in that order; junction bases with no gene match: 1. CDR3 in DNA: TGTGCCAGCAGTGGGGACAGGGGCTACGAGCAGTACTTC. Amino acid sequence: CASSGDRGYEQYF.

This chain connects TRBV18 to TRBJ1-4; TRBD1 agrees at 10 bases. The germline V gene encodes CDR1 KGHSH and CDR2 LQKENI. Trimming at V came to 5 bases and at J to 2 bases, leaving 5 bases not matched to a gene. The length of the CDR3 is 16 residues. In DNA form, the CDR3 reads TGTGCCAGCTCATCGGGGACAGGGGCCACTAATGAAAAACTGTTTTTT. Encoded protein: CASSSGTGATNEKLFF.